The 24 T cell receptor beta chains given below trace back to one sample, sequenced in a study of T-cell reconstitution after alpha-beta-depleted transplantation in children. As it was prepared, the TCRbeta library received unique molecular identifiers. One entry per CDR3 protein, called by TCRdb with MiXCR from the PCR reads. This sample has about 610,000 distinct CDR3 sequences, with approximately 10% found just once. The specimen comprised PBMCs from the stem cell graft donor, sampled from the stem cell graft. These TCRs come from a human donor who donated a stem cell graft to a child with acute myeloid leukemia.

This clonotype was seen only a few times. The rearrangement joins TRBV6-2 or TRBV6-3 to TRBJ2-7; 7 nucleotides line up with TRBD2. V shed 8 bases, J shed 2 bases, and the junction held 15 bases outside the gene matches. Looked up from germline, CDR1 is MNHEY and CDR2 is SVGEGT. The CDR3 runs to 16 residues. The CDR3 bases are TGTGCCAGCCGATCGACCCCCCTAGCGGTAACCTACGAGCAGTACTTC. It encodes CASRSTPLAVTYEQYF.

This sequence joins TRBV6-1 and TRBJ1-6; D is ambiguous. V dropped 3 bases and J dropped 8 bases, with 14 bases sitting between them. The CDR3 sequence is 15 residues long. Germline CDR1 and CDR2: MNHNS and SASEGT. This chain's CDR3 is CASSEGPMGYSPLHF. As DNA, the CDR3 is TGTGCCAGCAGTGAGGGCCCAATGGGGTATTCACCCCTCCACTTT.

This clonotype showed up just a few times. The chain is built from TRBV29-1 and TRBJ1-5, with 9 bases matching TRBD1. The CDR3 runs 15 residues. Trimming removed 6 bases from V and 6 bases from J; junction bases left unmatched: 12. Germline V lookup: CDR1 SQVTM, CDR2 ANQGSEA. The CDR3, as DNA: TGCAGCGTCATACTGACAGGGGGATTAGCTCAGCCCCAGCATTTT. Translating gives CSVILTGGLAQPQHF. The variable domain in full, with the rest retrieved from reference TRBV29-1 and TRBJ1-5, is SAVISQKPSRDICQRGTSLTIQCQVDSQVTMMFWYRQQPGQSLTLIATANQGSEATYESGFVIDKFPISRPNLTFSTLTVSNMSPEDSSIYLCSVILTGGLAQPQHFGDGTRLSIL.

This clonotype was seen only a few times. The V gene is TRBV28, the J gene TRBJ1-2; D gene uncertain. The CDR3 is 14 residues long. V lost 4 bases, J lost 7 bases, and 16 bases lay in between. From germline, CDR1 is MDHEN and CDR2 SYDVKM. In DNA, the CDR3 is TGTGCCAGCAGTTCCGGCCCCCTCAGTTCTGGCTACACCTTC. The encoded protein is CASSSGPLSSGYTF.

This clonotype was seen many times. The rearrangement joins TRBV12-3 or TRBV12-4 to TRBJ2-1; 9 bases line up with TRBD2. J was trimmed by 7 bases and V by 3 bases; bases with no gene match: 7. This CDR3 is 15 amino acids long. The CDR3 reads CASSFEGGRENEQFF. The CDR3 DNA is TGTGCCAGCAGTTTTGAGGGCGGGAGGGAGAATGAGCAGTTCTTC.

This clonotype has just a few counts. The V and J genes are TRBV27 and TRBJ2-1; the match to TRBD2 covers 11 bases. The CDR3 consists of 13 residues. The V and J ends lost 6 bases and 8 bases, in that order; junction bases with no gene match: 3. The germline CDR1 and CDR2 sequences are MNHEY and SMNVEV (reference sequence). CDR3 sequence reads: CASRLAGVYEQFF. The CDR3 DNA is TGTGCCAGCAGACTAGCGGGAGTCTATGAGCAGTTCTTC.

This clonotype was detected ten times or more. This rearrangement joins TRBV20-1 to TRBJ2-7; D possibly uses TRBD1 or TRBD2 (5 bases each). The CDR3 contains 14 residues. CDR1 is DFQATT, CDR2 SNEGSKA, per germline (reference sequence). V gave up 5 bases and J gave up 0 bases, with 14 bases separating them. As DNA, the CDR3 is TGCAGTGCTGTGATTCGGGGCGGCTCCTACGAGCAGTACTTC. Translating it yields CSAVIRGGSYEQYF.

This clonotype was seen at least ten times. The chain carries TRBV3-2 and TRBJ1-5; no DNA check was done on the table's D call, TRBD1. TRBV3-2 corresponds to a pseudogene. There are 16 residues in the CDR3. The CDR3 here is CASSPRGGASNQPQHF. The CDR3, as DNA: TGTGCCAGCAGCCCCCGGGGGGGGGCAAGCAATCAGCCCCAGCATTTT.

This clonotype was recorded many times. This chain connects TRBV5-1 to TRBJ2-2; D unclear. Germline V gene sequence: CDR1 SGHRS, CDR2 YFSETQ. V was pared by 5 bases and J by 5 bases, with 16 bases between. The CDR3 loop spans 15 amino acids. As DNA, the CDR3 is TGCGCCAGCAGGCCCGCACCTATGGATACCGGGGAGCTGTTTTTT. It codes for CASRPAPMDTGELFF.

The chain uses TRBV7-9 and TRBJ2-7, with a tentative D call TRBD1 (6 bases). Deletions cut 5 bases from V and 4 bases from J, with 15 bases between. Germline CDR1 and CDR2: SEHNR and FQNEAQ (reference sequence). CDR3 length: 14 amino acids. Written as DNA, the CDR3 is TGTGCCAGCAGCATATCGGGACAAGAGTACGAGCAGTACTTC. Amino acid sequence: CASSISGQEYEQYF.

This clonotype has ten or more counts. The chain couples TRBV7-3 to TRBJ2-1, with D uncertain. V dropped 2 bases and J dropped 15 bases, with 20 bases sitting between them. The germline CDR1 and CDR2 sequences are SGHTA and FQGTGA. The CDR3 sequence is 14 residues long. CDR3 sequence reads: CASSLGTTLSPPFF. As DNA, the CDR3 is TGTGCCAGCAGCTTAGGTACCACCCTTAGCCCTCCGTTCTTC.

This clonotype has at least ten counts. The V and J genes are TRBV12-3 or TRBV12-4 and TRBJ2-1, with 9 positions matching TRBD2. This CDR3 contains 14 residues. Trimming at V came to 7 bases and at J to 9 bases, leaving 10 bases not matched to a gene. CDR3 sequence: CASTLRLAGTEQFF. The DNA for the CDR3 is TGTGCCAGCACCCTGAGGCTAGCGGGAACTGAGCAGTTCTTC.

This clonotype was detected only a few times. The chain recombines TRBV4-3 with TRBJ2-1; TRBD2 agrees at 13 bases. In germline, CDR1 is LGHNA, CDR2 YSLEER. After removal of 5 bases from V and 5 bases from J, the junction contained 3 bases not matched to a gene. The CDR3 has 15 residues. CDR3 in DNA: TGCGCCAGCAGCGTGACTAGCGGGAGGAACAATGAGCAGTTCTTC. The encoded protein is CASSVTSGRNNEQFF.

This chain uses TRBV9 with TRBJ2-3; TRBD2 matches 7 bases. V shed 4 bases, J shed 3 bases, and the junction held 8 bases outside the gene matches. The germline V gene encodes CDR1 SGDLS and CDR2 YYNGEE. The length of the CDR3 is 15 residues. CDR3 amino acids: CASSQAAGETDTQYF. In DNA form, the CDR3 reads TGTGCCAGCAGCCAAGCGGCGGGAGAGACAGATACGCAGTATTTT.

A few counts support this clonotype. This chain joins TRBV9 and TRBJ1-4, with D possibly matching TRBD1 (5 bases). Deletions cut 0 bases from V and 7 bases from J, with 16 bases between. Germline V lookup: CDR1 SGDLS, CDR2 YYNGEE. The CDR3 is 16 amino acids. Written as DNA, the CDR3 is TGTGCCAGCAGCGTAGGAGAAGGGACTCATCGTGAAAAACTGTTTTTT. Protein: CASSVGEGTHREKLFF.

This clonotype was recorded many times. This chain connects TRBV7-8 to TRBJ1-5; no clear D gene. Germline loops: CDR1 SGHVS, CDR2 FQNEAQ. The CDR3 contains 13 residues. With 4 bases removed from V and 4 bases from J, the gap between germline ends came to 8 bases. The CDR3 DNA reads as TGTGCCAGCAGCTCGCGCCGTAATCAGCCCCAGCATTTT. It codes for CASSSRRNQPQHF.

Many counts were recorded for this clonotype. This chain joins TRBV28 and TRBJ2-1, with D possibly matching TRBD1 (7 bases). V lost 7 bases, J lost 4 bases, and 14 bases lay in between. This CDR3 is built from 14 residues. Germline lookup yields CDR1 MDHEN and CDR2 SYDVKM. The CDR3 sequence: CASTGGGSYNEQFF. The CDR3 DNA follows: TGTGCCAGCACAGGGGGAGGCTCTTACAATGAGCAGTTCTTC.

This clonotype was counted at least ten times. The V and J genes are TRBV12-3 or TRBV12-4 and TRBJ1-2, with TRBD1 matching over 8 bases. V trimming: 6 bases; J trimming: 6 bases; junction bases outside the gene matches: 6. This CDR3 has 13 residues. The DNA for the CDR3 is TGTGCCAGCAGCTCCAGACAGGGGAATGGCTACACCTTC. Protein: CASSSRQGNGYTF.

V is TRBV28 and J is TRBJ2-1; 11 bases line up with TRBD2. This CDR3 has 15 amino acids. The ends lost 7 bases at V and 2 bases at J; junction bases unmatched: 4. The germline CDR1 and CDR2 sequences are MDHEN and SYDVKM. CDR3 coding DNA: TGTGCCAGCACCCTACTAGCGGGGGCCTACAATGAGCAGTTCTTC. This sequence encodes CASTLLAGAYNEQFF.

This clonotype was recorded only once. The CDR3, as DNA: TGTGCCAGCAGTTTAAACGACTTTCAGGGGCCGAGCACTGAAGCTTTCTTT. Translating it yields CASSLNDFQGPSTEAFF. The V and J genes are TRBV28 and TRBJ1-1, with D possibly matching TRBD1 (6 bases). Trimming left V 2 bases short and J 4 bases short, with 20 bases between. The germline V gene has CDR1 MDHEN and CDR2 SYDVKM. The CDR3 is made up of 17 amino acids.

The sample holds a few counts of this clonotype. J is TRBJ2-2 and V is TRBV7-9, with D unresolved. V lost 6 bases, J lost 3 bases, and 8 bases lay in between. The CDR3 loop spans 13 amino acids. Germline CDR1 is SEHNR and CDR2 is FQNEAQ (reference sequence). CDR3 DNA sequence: TGTGCCAGCAGTCCTCAGTACACCGGGGAGCTGTTTTTT. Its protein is CASSPQYTGELFF. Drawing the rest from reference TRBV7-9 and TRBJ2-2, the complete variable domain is DTGVSQNPRHKITKRGQNVTFRCDPISEHNRLYWYRQTLGQGPEFLTYFQNEAQLEKSRLLSDRFSAERPKGSFSTLEIQRTEQGDSAMYLCASSPQYTGELFFGEGSRLTVL.

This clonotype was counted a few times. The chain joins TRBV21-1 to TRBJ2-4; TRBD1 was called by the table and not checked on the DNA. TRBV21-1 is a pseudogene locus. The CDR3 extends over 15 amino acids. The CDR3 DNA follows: TGTGCCAGCGAGCCCCAGGGATTAGCCAAAAACATTCAGTACTTC. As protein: CASEPQGLAKNIQYF.

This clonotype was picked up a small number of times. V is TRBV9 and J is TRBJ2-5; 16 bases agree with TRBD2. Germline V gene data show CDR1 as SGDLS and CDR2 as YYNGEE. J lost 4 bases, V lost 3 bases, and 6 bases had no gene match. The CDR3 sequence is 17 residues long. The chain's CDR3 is CASSGGTSGRAGETQYF. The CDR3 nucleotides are TGTGCCAGCAGCGGCGGGACTAGCGGGAGGGCGGGAGAGACCCAGTACTTC.

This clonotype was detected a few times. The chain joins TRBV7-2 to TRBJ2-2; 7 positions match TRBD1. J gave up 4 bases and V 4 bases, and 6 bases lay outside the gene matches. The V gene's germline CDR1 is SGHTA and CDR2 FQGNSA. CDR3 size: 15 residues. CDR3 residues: CASSSGGLATGELFF. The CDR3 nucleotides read TGTGCCAGCAGCTCAGGGGGATTAGCCACCGGGGAGCTGTTTTTT.